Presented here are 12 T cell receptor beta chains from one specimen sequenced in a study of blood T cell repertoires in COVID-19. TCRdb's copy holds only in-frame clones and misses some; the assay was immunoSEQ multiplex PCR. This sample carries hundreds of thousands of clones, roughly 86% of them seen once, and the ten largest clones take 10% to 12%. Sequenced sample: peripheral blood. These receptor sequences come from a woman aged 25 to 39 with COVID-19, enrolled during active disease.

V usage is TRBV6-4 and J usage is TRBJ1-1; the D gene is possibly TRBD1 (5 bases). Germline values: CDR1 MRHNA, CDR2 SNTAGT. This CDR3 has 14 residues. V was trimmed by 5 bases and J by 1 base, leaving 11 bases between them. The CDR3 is CASSLSGGNTEAFF. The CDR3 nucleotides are TGTGCCAGCAGTTTATCCGGGGGGAACACTGAAGCTTTCTTT.

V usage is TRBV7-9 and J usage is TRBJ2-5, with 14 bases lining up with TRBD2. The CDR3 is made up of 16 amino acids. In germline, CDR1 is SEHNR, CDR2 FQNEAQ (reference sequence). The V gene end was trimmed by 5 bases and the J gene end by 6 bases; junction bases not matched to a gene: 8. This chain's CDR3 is CASSPPGLAGDKTQYF. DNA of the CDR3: TGTGCCAGCAGCCCGCCGGGACTAGCGGGAGATAAGACCCAGTACTTC.

This CDR3 reads CASSLAVSTDTQYF. The CDR3 DNA sequence: TGTGCCAGCAGCTTAGCCGTTTCTACAGATACGCAGTATTTT. This chain links TRBV11-2 with TRBJ2-3; the D is unclear. This CDR3 has 14 residues. The V end lost 1 base, the J end lost 3 bases, and 8 bases lay between the germline ends. In germline, CDR1 is SGHAT, CDR2 FQNNGV. Together with reference TRBV11-2 and TRBJ2-3, the CDR3 gives the full variable domain: EAGVAQSPRYKIIEKRQSVAFWCNPISGHATLYWYQQILGQGPKLLIQFQNNGVVDDSQLPKDRFSAERLKGVDSTLKIQPAKLEDSAVYLCASSLAVSTDTQYFGPGTRLTVL.

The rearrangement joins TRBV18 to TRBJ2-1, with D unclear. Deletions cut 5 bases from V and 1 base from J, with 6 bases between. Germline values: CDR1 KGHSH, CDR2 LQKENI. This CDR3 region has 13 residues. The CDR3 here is CASSGKSYNEQFF. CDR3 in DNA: TGTGCCAGCTCAGGCAAATCCTACAATGAGCAGTTCTTC.

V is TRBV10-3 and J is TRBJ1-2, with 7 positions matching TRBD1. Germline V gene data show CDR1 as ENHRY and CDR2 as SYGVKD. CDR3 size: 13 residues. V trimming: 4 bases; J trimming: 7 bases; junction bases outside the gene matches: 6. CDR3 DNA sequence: TGTGCCATCAGTGCGACAGGGAAGGTTGGCTACACCTTC. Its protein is CAISATGKVGYTF.

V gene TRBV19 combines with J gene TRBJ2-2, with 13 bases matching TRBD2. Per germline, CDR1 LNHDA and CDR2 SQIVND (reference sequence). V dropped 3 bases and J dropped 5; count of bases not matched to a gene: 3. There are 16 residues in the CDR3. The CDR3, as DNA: TGTGCCAGTAGTATCCGGACTAGCGGGAGAACCGGGGAGCTGTTTTTT. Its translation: CASSIRTSGRTGELFF. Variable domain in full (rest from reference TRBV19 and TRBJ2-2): DGGITQSPKYLFRKEGQNVTLSCEQNLNHDAMYWYRQDPGQGLRLIYYSQIVNDFQKGDIAEGYSVSREKKESFPLTVTSAQKNPTAFYLCASSIRTSGRTGELFFGEGSRLTVL.

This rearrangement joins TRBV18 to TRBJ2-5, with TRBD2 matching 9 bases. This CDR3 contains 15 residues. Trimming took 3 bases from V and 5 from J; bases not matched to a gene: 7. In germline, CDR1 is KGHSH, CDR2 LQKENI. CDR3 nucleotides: TGTGCCAGCTCACCTATGAGCGGGAGGAGGGAGACCCAGTACTTC. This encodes CASSPMSGRRETQYF.

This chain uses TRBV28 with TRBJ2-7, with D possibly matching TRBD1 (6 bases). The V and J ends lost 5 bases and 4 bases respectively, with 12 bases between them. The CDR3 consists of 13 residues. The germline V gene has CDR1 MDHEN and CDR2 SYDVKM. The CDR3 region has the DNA TGTGCCAGCAGTCCCTTCAGGGGTTACGAGCAGTACTTC. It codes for CASSPFRGYEQYF.

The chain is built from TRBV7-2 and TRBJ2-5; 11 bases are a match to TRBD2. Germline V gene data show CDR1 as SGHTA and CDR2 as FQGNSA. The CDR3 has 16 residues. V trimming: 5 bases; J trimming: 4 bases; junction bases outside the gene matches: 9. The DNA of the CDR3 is TGTGCCAGCAGCGACCCCCTAGCGGGAGGAATAGAGACCCAGTACTTC. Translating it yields CASSDPLAGGIETQYF.

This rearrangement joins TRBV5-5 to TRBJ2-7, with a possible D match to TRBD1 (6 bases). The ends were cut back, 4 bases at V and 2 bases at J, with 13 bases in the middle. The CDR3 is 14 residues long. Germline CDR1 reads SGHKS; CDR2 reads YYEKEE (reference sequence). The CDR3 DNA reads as TGTGCCAGCAGCATCGGACAGTCGGCCTACGAGCAGTACTTC. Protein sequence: CASSIGQSAYEQYF. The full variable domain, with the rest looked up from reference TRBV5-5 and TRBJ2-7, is DAGVTQSPTHLIKTRGQQVTLRCSPISGHKSVSWYQQVLGQGPQFIFQYYEKEERGRGNFPDRFSARQFPNYSSELNVNALLLGDSALYLCASSIGQSAYEQYFGPGTRLTVT.

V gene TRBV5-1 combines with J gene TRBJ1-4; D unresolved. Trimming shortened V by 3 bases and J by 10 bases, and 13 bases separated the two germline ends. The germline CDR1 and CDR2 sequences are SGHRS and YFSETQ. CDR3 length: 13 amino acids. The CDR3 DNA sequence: TGCGCCAGCAGCTCAAACACGGCGGCAAAACTGTTTTTT. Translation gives CASSSNTAAKLFF.

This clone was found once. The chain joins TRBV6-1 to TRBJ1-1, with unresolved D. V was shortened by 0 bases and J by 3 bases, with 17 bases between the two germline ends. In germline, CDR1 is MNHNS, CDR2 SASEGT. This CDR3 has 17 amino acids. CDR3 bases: TGTGCCAGCAGTGAAGCGCTTCGCGGGCAGGTGGACACTGAAGCTTTCTTT. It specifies CASSEALRGQVDTEAFF.